What follows are 9 T cell receptor beta chains derived from one specimen sequenced in a study of blood T cell repertoires in COVID-19. Data came from immunoSEQ multiplex PCR; TCRdb stores just in-frame clones and leaves some out. The table has about 430,000 clones, 70% to 90% seen once; the top ten hold about 1.5%. The sequenced sample was PBMCs or T cells enriched from blood (not recorded which). The receptors shown here come from a woman aged 18-29 years who had been exposed to COVID-19.

This clone was recorded only once. CDR3 DNA: TGTGCCAGCAGCCCGTTAGGGGGACTAGGGTCCTACAATGAGCAGTTCTTC. This translates into CASSPLGGLGSYNEQFF. The rearrangement links TRBV28 to TRBJ2-1; 8 bases match TRBD2. Germline V CDR1 and CDR2: MDHEN, SYDVKM. This CDR3 spans 17 amino acids. Germline trimming cut 6 bases from V and 1 base from J; bases unmatched to any gene: 11.

The rearrangement uses TRBV5-1 and TRBJ2-7; 7 nucleotides agree with TRBD1. V dropped 0 bases and J dropped 5; count of bases not matched to a gene: 8. There are 15 residues in the CDR3. Germline V gene lookup returns CDR1 SGHRS and CDR2 YFSETQ. The chain's CDR3 is CASSLDGQDTHEQYF. In DNA form, the CDR3 reads TGCGCCAGCAGCTTGGACGGACAGGATACGCACGAGCAGTACTTC.

This clone showed up just once. The rearrangement joins TRBV7-3 to TRBJ2-1, with TRBD2 identical over 12 bases. V shed 5 bases and J 6 bases; nucleotides not matched to a gene: 5. Germline V lookup: CDR1 SGHTA, CDR2 FQGTGA. There are 15 residues in the CDR3. The CDR3 DNA is TGTGCCAGCAGCGTAGGACTAGCGGGGACCAATGAGCAGTTCTTC. This codes for CASSVGLAGTNEQFF. The full variable domain, its missing parts supplied by reference TRBV7-3 and TRBJ2-1, is GAGVSQTPSNKVTEKGKYVELRCDPISGHTALYWYRQSLGQGPEFLIYFQGTGAADDSGLPNDRFFAVRPEGSVSTLKIQRTERGDSAVYLCASSVGLAGTNEQFFGPGTRLTVL.

This clone was found once. The chain employs TRBV10-3 and TRBJ1-2; D uncertain. CDR3 length: 11 residues. The V gene's germline CDR1 is ENHRY and CDR2 SYGVKD. Between the trimmed V and J ends, which lost 6 bases and 7 bases, there was a span of 9 bases. CDR3 sequence (DNA): TGTGCCATCAGGGATTGGAGTGGCTACACCTTC. It yields the protein CAIRDWSGYTF.

V is TRBV2 and J is TRBJ1-5; 9 bases agree with TRBD1. The CDR3 is 13 residues long. Germline assignment: CDR1 SNHLY and CDR2 FYNNEI. V dropped 9 bases and J dropped 7; count of bases not matched to a gene: 7. As DNA, the CDR3 is TGTGCCAGTAACGGACAGGGGAGACAGCCCCAGCATTTT. Its protein product is CASNGQGRQPQHF. Supplemented by reference TRBV2 and TRBJ1-5, the full variable domain reads EPEVTQTPSHQVTQMGQEVILRCVPISNHLYFYWYRQILGQKVEFLVSFYNNEISEKSEIFDDQFSVERPDGSNFTLKIRSTKLEDSAMYFCASNGQGRQPQHFGDGTRLSIL.

The CDR3 DNA reads TGTGCCAGCAGTATAGCGGGGAGCCAAGAGCAGTACTTC. Its protein is CASSIAGSQEQYF. The rearrangement uses TRBV27 and TRBJ2-7; TRBD2 agrees at 8 bases. The germline CDR1 and CDR2 sequences are MNHEY and SMNVEV (reference sequence). With V trimmed by 5 bases and J by 7 bases, 7 bases remained unmatched. CDR3 length equals 13 residues.

The V gene is TRBV7-9, the J gene TRBJ2-1; 11 bases align to TRBD1. CDR3 size: 15 residues. V shed 5 bases, J shed 7 bases, and the junction held 7 bases outside the gene matches. Germline CDR1 SEHNR, CDR2 FQNEAQ (reference sequence). CDR3: CASSADRGRENEQFF. Written as DNA, the CDR3 is TGTGCCAGCAGCGCGGACAGGGGGCGAGAAAATGAGCAGTTCTTC.

The chain combines TRBV12-5 with TRBJ2-2; D unresolved. The CDR3 spans 13 residues. V lost 1 base and J lost 4, with 4 bases in between. Germline lookup yields CDR1 LGHNT and CDR2 FRNRAP. CDR3 coding DNA: TGTGCTAGTGGTTTGGATCGCACCGGGGAGCTGTTTTTT. Translating it yields CASGLDRTGELFF.

The chain employs TRBV4-3 and TRBJ1-2, with TRBD1 identical over 10 bases. The CDR3 length is 14 residues. The V segment lost 3 bases and the J segment 8 bases; nucleotides outside the gene matches: 6. Germline V lookup: CDR1 LGHNA, CDR2 YSLEER. CDR3 sequence (DNA): TGCGCCAGCAGCCACTGGGGACAGGGGATGGGCTACACCTTC. Translating gives CASSHWGQGMGYTF.